This TCR beta chain was identified during a study of T cell responses to AZD1222 COVID-19 vaccine. Points on this clone: The antigen remains unidentified.

The table came from immunoSEQ multiplex PCR; TCRdb's copy has only in-frame clones and leaves some out. The sample shows around 100,000 clones, 85% of them seen only once. Overall study findings and caveats: Researchers report vaccine-associated CD4 TCRs spanning spike, with dominance at 160-218 and 743-854.

The receptor was derived from an adult who received the AZD1222 COVID-19 vaccine. This sample comprised peripheral blood, obtained 28 days after the second AZD1222 dose.

CDR3 DNA sequence: TGCGCCAGCAGCCAAGGGGAATACAGGAACACTGAAGCTTTCTTT. Amino acids: CASSQGEYRNTEAFF. The rearrangement uses TRBV4-1 and TRBJ1-1; no clear D gene. The CDR3 contains 15 residues. The V end was cut by 1 base, the J end by 1 base, with 10 bases between. CDR1 and CDR2 from the germline V gene are MGHRA and YSYEKL.